This TCR beta chain is from a study of shared clonotypes between healthy human individuals. The CDR3 has 18 amino acids. Per germline, CDR1 KGHSH and CDR2 LQKENI. With 6 bases clipped from V and 1 base from J, the junction kept 9 bases outside the gene matches. An assay was performed, and its level was deep. TCRdb's table, derived via immunoSEQ multiplex PCR, lists solely in-frame clones and lacks some. The sample yields some 530,000 clones, around 80% seen once. Only Caucasian adults living in Nashville, Tennessee made up the donor group. This clone was detected once. This receptor was taken from a woman aged 40 to 55 in good health. Some clones in this sample may be carry-over from other donors' samples. This chain joins TRBV18 and TRBJ2-6, with TRBD1 identical over 10 bases. Sequencing input: PBMCs. CDR3 sequence reads: CASSLLGQGKSGANVLTF. Here the CDR3 DNA reads TGTGCCAGCTCCCTCTTGGGACAGGGGAAATCTGGGGCCAACGTCCTGACTTTC.